The 32 T cell receptor beta chains below all came from one sample that was sequenced in a study of blood T cell repertoires in COVID-19 (dated by TCRdb to the early 2020s). Libraries were prepared through the immunoSEQ multiplex PCR assay. TCRdb limited this immuneACCESS table to in-frame rearrangements with V and J called. A share of clones is missing; checked studies link under half to unresolved V genes, and the rest is unexplained. The sample includes 200,000 to 300,000 clones, with roughly 80% observed a single time. 4.2% of the sample rests with the top ten. Specimen: peripheral blood. Receptors originate from a man between 60 and 75 years old with acute or convalescent COVID-19.

The chain employs TRBV19 and TRBJ1-2; unclear D gene. V was cut by 3 bases and J by 4 bases, with 12 bases left in between. Germline lookup yields CDR1 LNHDA and CDR2 SQIVND (reference sequence). This CDR3 comprises 14 residues. In DNA, the CDR3 is TGTGCCAGTAGTATTCGGGGTTTCGGCTATGGCTACACCTTC. Amino acid sequence: CASSIRGFGYGYTF.

The chain joins TRBV6-1 to TRBJ2-2; D is undetermined. Germline assignment: CDR1 MNHNS and CDR2 SASEGT. The CDR3 runs to 11 residues. V was cut by 2 bases and J by 9 bases, with 4 bases left in between. CDR3 sequence (DNA): TGTGCCAGCAGTGAATACAGGGAGCTGTTTTTT. The encoded protein is CASSEYRELFF.

Only a few counts were recorded for this clone. The chain employs TRBV2 and TRBJ1-1; D might be TRBD1 (5 bases). Trimming took 4 bases from V and 11 from J, leaving 11 bases between them. Germline V gene lookup returns CDR1 SNHLY and CDR2 FYNNEI. The CDR3 sequence is 11 residues long. The CDR3 DNA follows: TGTGCCAGCAGTGTGTTCGCAGGGGCTTTCTTT. It yields the protein CASSVFAGAFF.

The rearrangement uses TRBV7-8 and TRBJ2-3; weak D call: TRBD1 (5 bases). The CDR3 totals 14 residues. The V gene lost 3 bases and the J gene lost 7 bases, with 14 bases spanning the gap. Per germline, CDR1 SGHVS and CDR2 FQNEAQ. The CDR3 DNA sequence: TGTGCCAGCAGCTTTTACCAGAACAGGAATACGCAGTATTTT. Amino acids: CASSFYQNRNTQYF.

The V and J genes are TRBV7-6 and TRBJ1-1, with 9 nucleotides matching TRBD1. Losses at the gene ends were 1 base for V and 4 bases for J; bases not matched to a gene: 7. CDR3 size: 16 residues. Germline values: CDR1 SGHVS, CDR2 FNYEAQ. Here the CDR3 reads CASSLVGTGGGTEAFF. In DNA form, the CDR3 reads TGTGCCAGCAGCTTAGTGGGAACAGGGGGCGGCACTGAAGCTTTCTTT.

The table lists this clone with a few counts. The chain uses TRBV2 and TRBJ2-1; D not certain. V lost 5 bases, J lost 0 bases, and 11 bases lay in between. CDR3 length: 15 residues. From germline, CDR1 is SNHLY and CDR2 FYNNEI. The CDR3 loop is CASSRLESSYNEQFF. CDR3 in DNA: TGTGCCAGCAGTCGCCTAGAGAGCTCCTACAATGAGCAGTTCTTC.

Only one count was recorded for this clone. The chain employs TRBV7-9 and TRBJ1-6; D ambiguous. V was pared by 5 bases and J by 7 bases, with 9 bases between. Germline CDR1 and CDR2: SEHNR and FQNEAQ (reference sequence). The CDR3 runs 13 residues. The CDR3 nucleotides read TGTGCCAGCAGCCCAGGCCCAAATTCACCCCTCCACTTT. This sequence encodes CASSPGPNSPLHF.

The chain links TRBV7-2 to TRBJ2-3; 14 bases line up with TRBD2. Per the germline V gene, CDR1 is SGHTA and CDR2 is FQGNSA. CDR3 length: 17 residues. Unmatched junction bases numbered 5, after V lost 1 base and J lost 5 bases. The CDR3 loop reads CASSLGGTSGGKDTQYF. Here the CDR3 DNA reads TGTGCCAGCAGCTTAGGGGGGACTAGCGGGGGTAAAGATACGCAGTATTTT.

Only a few counts were recorded for this clone. The chain links TRBV19 to TRBJ2-1; D remains ambiguous. Germline loops: CDR1 LNHDA, CDR2 SQIVND (reference sequence). The V and J ends lost 6 bases and 8 bases respectively, with 17 bases between them. This CDR3 region has 14 residues. The CDR3 coding sequence is TGTGCCAGTAGGCAAGTCTTACGAGGCCATGAGCAGTTCTTC. Amino acids: CASRQVLRGHEQFF.

The chain uses TRBV21-1 and TRBJ1-1; the D segment call TRBD1 is taken from the table without a DNA check. TRBV21-1 is a pseudogene locus. This CDR3 is 17 amino acids long. CDR3 protein: CASSLGGLGGRNTEAFF. The CDR3 bases are TGTGCCAGCAGCCTAGGGGGGTTAGGGGGCCGGAACACTGAAGCTTTCTTT.

This chain links TRBV20-1 with TRBJ1-2; a possible D gene is TRBD1 (6 bases). The CDR3 has 11 amino acids. From germline, CDR1 is DFQATT and CDR2 SNEGSKA (reference sequence). V lost 6 bases to trimming and J lost 10 bases, with 15 bases between them. In DNA, the CDR3 is TGCAGTGCCCTTGGGGGCAGGGACTACACCTTC. This translates into CSALGGRDYTF.

V usage is TRBV9 and J usage is TRBJ2-4; 7 bases agree with TRBD1. There are 17 residues in the CDR3. V lost 0 bases and J lost 2; bases outside the gene matches: 8. Germline values: CDR1 SGDLS, CDR2 YYNGEE. The CDR3 region has the DNA TGTGCCAGCAGCGTAGACCATTCAGGGGGTTCCAAAAACATTCAGTACTTC. Translating it yields CASSVDHSGGSKNIQYF.

The CDR3 nucleotides are TGTGCCAGTAGTATCCGACAGTTGTTCACAGATACGCAGTATTTT. Translating gives CASSIRQLFTDTQYF. This chain connects TRBV19 to TRBJ2-3, with D possibly matching TRBD1 (5 bases). Germline V lookup: CDR1 LNHDA, CDR2 SQIVND (reference sequence). V lost 3 bases and J 2 bases, leaving 12 bases between the germline ends. CDR3 length: 15 residues.

The chain links TRBV15 to TRBJ2-3, with 7 nucleotides matching TRBD2. CDR1 LNHNV and CDR2 YYDKDF come from the germline V gene (reference sequence). The CDR3 is 16 amino acids. V dropped 0 bases and J dropped 0; count of bases not matched to a gene: 3. DNA for the CDR3: TGTGCCACCAGCAGAGATAAGCGGGGTAGCACAGATACGCAGTATTTT. Amino acid sequence: CATSRDKRGSTDTQYF.

This clone was observed a few times. The rearrangement uses TRBV7-9 and TRBJ1-5, with TRBD1 matching 9 bases. The CDR3 runs 15 residues. J gave up 4 bases and V 4 bases, and 5 bases lay outside the gene matches. Per germline, CDR1 SEHNR and CDR2 FQNEAQ (reference sequence). The CDR3: CASSSGQGSNQPQHF. CDR3 DNA sequence: TGTGCCAGCAGCTCGGGACAGGGTAGTAATCAGCCCCAGCATTTT.

This rearrangement joins TRBV7-2 to TRBJ2-7, with 7 bases matching TRBD2. The CDR3 covers 15 residues. The germline CDR1 and CDR2 sequences are SGHTA and FQGNSA. J was trimmed by 1 base and V by 3 bases; bases with no gene match: 6. CDR3 DNA: TGTGCCAGCAGCTTTGCGGGGGACGTGTCCTACGAGCAGTACTTC. This encodes CASSFAGDVSYEQYF.

This clone was found a few times. This chain links TRBV7-8 with TRBJ2-6; D might be TRBD2 (6 bases). There are 16 residues in the CDR3. Germline CDR1 is SGHVS and CDR2 is FQNEAQ. The V end was cut by 4 bases, the J end by 0 bases, with 10 bases between. The DNA of the CDR3 is TGTGCCAGCAGCTCGGGGGTTTACTCTGGGGCCAACGTCCTGACTTTC. Residues: CASSSGVYSGANVLTF.

The chain is built from TRBV5-1 and TRBJ2-5; the match to TRBD2 covers 16 bases. V was clipped by 3 bases and J by 6 bases; unmatched bases: 5. The CDR3 loop spans 16 amino acids. The germline CDR1 and CDR2 sequences are SGHRS and YFSETQ. In nucleotides, the CDR3 is TGCGCCAGCAGCTCCGGGACTAGCGGGGGGGTACAGACCCAGTACTTC. Translation gives CASSSGTSGGVQTQYF.

The chain has TRBV19 and TRBJ2-5; 8 bases align to TRBD1. This CDR3 has 16 residues. Germline-derived CDR1 and CDR2 are LNHDA and SQIVND (reference sequence). With 1 base clipped from V and 2 bases from J, the junction kept 6 bases outside the gene matches. CDR3 region: CASSIVPGTGQETQYF. As DNA, the CDR3 is TGTGCCAGTAGTATAGTCCCAGGGACAGGTCAAGAGACCCAGTACTTC.

The rearrangement joins TRBV10-1 to TRBJ2-6, with 7 positions matching TRBD1. This CDR3 has 18 amino acids. The trim removed 1 base at V and 0 bases at J, leaving 6 bases unmatched. Germline-derived CDR1 and CDR2 are WNHNN and SYGVQD (reference sequence). CDR3 sequence (DNA): TGCGCCAGCAGTGAGTGGACAGGCGTGATCTCTGGGGCCAACGTCCTGACTTTC. This gives the protein CASSEWTGVISGANVLTF.

CDR3 sequence reads: CASSVDPAGATDTQYF. The CDR3, as DNA: TGTGCCAGCAGCGTAGACCCAGCGGGGGCAACAGATACGCAGTATTTT. V and J are TRBV9 and TRBJ2-3; 8 bases are shared with TRBD2. CDR1 SGDLS and CDR2 YYNGEE come from the germline V gene. The length of the CDR3 is 16 residues. Trimming removed 0 bases from V and 3 bases from J; junction bases left unmatched: 6.

The rearrangement uses TRBV7-3 and TRBJ2-3, with D maybe TRBD2 (7 bases). The ends were cut back, 1 base at V and 5 bases at J, with 10 bases in the middle. The germline V gene has CDR1 SGHTA and CDR2 FQGTGA. The CDR3 covers 14 residues. CDR3 amino acids: CASSLRGGRDTQYF. CDR3 DNA: TGTGCCAGCAGCTTAAGGGGGGGCAGAGATACGCAGTATTTT.

The CDR3, as DNA: TGTGCCAGTAGTTACGACAGCCACTATGGCTACACCTTC. Its protein is CASSYDSHYGYTF. J is TRBJ1-2 and V is TRBV19; a weak D match, TRBD1 (5 bases). Germline CDR1 reads LNHDA; CDR2 reads SQIVND (reference sequence). This CDR3 comprises 13 residues. The V gene lost 5 bases and the J gene lost 3 bases, with 10 bases spanning the gap. The full variable domain, completed using reference TRBV19 and TRBJ1-2, is DGGITQSPKYLFRKEGQNVTLSCEQNLNHDAMYWYRQDPGQGLRLIYYSQIVNDFQKGDIAEGYSVSREKKESFPLTVTSAQKNPTAFYLCASSYDSHYGYTFGSGTRLTVV.

As regards this clone: Germline is not matched at one junction end, which may reflect a read error. The V call is TRBV5-1, the J call TRBJ2-2; a weak D match, TRBD2 (5 bases). This CDR3 has 12 residues. Germline CDR1 reads SGHRS; CDR2 reads YFSETQ. The CDR3 loop reads CASSSPTRGAVF. Here the CDR3 DNA reads TGCGCCAGCAGCTCACCCACCCGGGGAGCTGTTTTT.

This clone was seen a handful of times. Other DNA sequences of this sample code for an identical CDR3. V and J are TRBV5-1 and TRBJ2-5; 15 bases fit TRBD2. CDR3 size: 16 residues. Germline assignment: CDR1 SGHRS and CDR2 YFSETQ. V lost 3 bases, J lost 4 bases, and 4 bases stayed unmatched. In DNA form, the CDR3 reads TGCGCCAGCAGCTCGGGACTAGCGGGGGGCCTAGAGACCCAGTACTTC. It is translated as CASSSGLAGGLETQYF.

The chain is built from TRBV27 and TRBJ2-3, with 7 positions matching TRBD2. The CDR3 runs to 13 residues. V was pared by 3 bases and J by 7 bases, with 4 bases of the junction left unmatched. Germline loops: CDR1 MNHEY, CDR2 SMNVEV (reference sequence). CDR3 amino acids: CASSFRGENTQYF. CDR3 bases: TGTGCCAGCAGTTTTCGGGGGGAGAATACGCAGTATTTT.

The chain recombines TRBV29-1 with TRBJ2-2; D gene unclear. V gave up 1 base and J gave up 6 bases, with 9 bases separating them. From germline, CDR1 is SQVTM and CDR2 ANQGSEA. The CDR3 extends over 13 amino acids. CDR3: CSVEGGFAGELFF. The DNA of the CDR3 is TGCAGCGTTGAAGGAGGATTCGCCGGGGAGCTGTTTTTT.

Comment on this clone: Other DNA variants within this sample encode the same CDR3. The chain has TRBV6-5 and TRBJ1-2; D is perhaps TRBD1 (5 bases). CDR1 and CDR2 from the germline V gene are MNHEY and SVGAGI. The V end was cut by 2 bases, the J end by 7 bases, with 8 bases between. This CDR3 region has 12 residues. The CDR3 DNA reads TGTGCCAGCAGTTACGGGGCTGGTGGCTACACCTTC. This gives the protein CASSYGAGGYTF.

The rearrangement joins TRBV4-2 to TRBJ1-3, with a tentative D call TRBD1 (5 bases). The CDR3 runs to 16 residues. Trimming stripped 0 bases from V and 3 bases from J, with 12 bases between. In germline, CDR1 is LGHNA, CDR2 YNFKEQ. The DNA for the CDR3 is TGTGCCAGCAGCCAAGATATGGGGGGTGGTGGAAACACCATATATTTT. Its translation: CASSQDMGGGGNTIYF.

The chain is built from TRBV18 and TRBJ2-7, with TRBD1 matching over 9 bases. V trimming: 3 bases; J trimming: 2 bases; junction bases outside the gene matches: 5. This CDR3 contains 15 residues. Germline CDR1 reads KGHSH; CDR2 reads LQKENI. The CDR3: CASSPRQGGAYEQYF. The CDR3 DNA follows: TGTGCCAGCTCACCTAGACAGGGGGGGGCCTACGAGCAGTACTTC.

Note on this clone: Other DNA sequences in the same sample also yield this CDR3. The chain links TRBV30 to TRBJ1-1, with D tentatively TRBD1 (5 bases). Per germline, CDR1 GTSNPN and CDR2 SVGIG (reference sequence). CDR3 length: 14 amino acids. Trimming took off 1 base at V and 2 bases at J, with 11 bases between the two ends. The CDR3 nucleotides read TGTGCCTGGAGTGCTCGCGGGGGTAACACTGAAGCTTTCTTT. This translates into CAWSARGGNTEAFF.

The chain joins TRBV30 to TRBJ2-7, with TRBD1 matching 9 bases. This CDR3 has 12 amino acids. With 2 bases clipped from V and 8 bases from J, the junction kept 4 bases outside the gene matches. The germline V gene encodes CDR1 GTSNPN and CDR2 SVGIG (reference sequence). CDR3 bases: TGTGCCTGGAGTTGGGACAGGGTAAAGCAGTACTTC. Translation: CAWSWDRVKQYF.